This T cell receptor (beta chain) was identified in a study of blood T cell repertoires in COVID-19. The overall study: PBMCs, B-cell-depleted T cells, or T cells were the source of the cDNA or gDNA that made up the material.

V gave up 2 bases and J gave up 5 bases; unmatched junction bases: 6. This CDR3 is 14 amino acids long. Germline V gene data show CDR1 as SGHRS and CDR2 as YFSETQ. Participant reports of clinical history set cohort assignment. Either two negative PCRs, clearance, or symptom resolution qualified Cohort 3 donors as recovered. Per the original methods: Reference gene primer amplification in the assay estimated nucleated cell counts. Clones were read by immunoSEQ multiplex PCR, and TCRdb kept only the in-frame ones, dropping some. That table is the source of V, J and clone size, and D and trimming were worked out from the DNA. The table records approximately 300,000 clones, 80% to 95% of them present only once. On this clone: This sample also contains other DNA sequences that code for the same CDR3.

Material: PBMCs or T cells enriched from blood (not recorded which). The sequence was collected from a woman aged 25 to 45 who had recovered from COVID-19. The rearrangement joins TRBV5-1 to TRBJ1-1; 7 nucleotides line up with TRBD1. CDR3 sequence (DNA): TGCGCCAGCAGCTTTACAGGGGATGGAACTGAAGCTTTCTTT. As protein: CASSFTGDGTEAFF.